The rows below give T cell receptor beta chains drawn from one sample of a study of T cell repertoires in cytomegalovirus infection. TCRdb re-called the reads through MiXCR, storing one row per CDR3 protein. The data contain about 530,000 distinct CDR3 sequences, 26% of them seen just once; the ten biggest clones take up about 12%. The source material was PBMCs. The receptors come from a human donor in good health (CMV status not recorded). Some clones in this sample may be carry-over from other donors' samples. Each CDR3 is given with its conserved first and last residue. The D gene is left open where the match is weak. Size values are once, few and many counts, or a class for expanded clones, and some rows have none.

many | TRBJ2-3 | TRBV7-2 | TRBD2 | TGTGCCAGCAGCTTATGGGGCGGGAGGACAGCTGATACGCAGTATTTT | CASSLWGGRTADTQYF
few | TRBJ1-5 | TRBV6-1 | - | TGTGCCAGCAGTGATATGAGATATCAGCCCCAGCATTTT | CASSDMRYQPQHF
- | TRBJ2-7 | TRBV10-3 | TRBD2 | TGTGCCATCAGTGAGGGGACTAGCGGGAGATACTACGAGCAGTACTTC | CAISEGTSGRYYEQYF
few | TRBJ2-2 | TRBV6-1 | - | TGTGCCAGCAGTTTCAGGGCCGGGACCGGGGAGCTGTTTTTT | CASSFRAGTGELFF
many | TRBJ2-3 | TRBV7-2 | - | TGTGCCAGCAGCCAAACCTGGCCCTCCCTCGCGCAGTATTTT | CASSQTWPSLAQYF
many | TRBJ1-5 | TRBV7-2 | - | TGTGCCAGCAGCTTATGGGACTGGGTTAGCAATCAGCCCCAGCATTTT | CASSLWDWVSNQPQHF
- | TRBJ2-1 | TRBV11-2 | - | TGTGCCAGCAGCCTCCAGACCGGGACTGTTTACAATGAGCAGTTCTTC | CASSLQTGTVYNEQFF
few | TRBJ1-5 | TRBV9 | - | TGTGCCAGCAGCCGTACGGGGGCTGGCAATCAGCCCCAGCATTTT | CASSRTGAGNQPQHF
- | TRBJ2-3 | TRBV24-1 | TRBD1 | TGTGCCGCCCAGGGGGCTTCCACAGATACGCAGTATTTT | CAAQGASTDTQYF
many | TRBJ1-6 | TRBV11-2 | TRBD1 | TGTGCCAGCAGCCCCCTCGGACAGGGATCTTCACCCCTCCACTTT | CASSPLGQGSSPLHF
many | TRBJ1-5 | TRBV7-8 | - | TGTGCCAGCAGCCGCAGCGAGGATAGCAATCAGCCCCAGCATTTT | CASSRSEDSNQPQHF
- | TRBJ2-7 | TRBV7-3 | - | TGTGCCAGCAGCTTCGACAGGTCTAACGAGCAGTACTTC | CASSFDRSNEQYF
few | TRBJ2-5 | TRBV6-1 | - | TGTGCCACGAAAGGGGAGACCCAGTACTTC | CATKGETQYF
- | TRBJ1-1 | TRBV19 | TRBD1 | TGTGCCAGTAGTCCTAGGACAGGAACGAACACTGAAGCTTTCTTT | CASSPRTGTNTEAFF
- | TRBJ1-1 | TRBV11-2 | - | TGTGCCAGCAGCTTAAGTAACGGGATCAACACTGAAGCTTTCTTT | CASSLSNGINTEAFF
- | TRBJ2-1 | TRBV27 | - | TGTGCCAGCATGGGTGCTTTTAATGAGCAGTTCTTC | CASMGAFNEQFF
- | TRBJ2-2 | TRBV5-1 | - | TGCGCCAGCATTCTCTCCCCCCTCCTAGCCGGGGAGCTGTTTTTT | CASILSPLLAGELFF
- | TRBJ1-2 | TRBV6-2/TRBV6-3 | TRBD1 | TGTGCCAGCAGTGACCCGCAGGGGGCTGGCTACACCTTC | CASSDPQGAGYTF
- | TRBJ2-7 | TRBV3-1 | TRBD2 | TGTGCCAGCAGCCAAGGTCGGGCGGGAGCCCCAGCCGAGCAGTACTTC | CASSQGRAGAPAEQYF
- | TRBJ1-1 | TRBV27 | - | TGTGCCAGCAGTCCCCCCCCGTACACTGAAGCTTTCTTT | CASSPPPYTEAFF
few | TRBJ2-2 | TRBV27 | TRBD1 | TGTGCCAGCAGTTCCCGGGACAGCTGGGTGAGGGAGCTGTTTTTT | CASSSRDSWVRELFF
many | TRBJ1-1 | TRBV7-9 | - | TGTGCCCCGGGGGGGCCGCACACTGAAGCTTTCTTT | CAPGGPHTEAFF
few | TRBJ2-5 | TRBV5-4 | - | TGTGCCAGCAGCGGTAAAGCCTCCGAGACCCAGTACTTC | CASSGKASETQYF
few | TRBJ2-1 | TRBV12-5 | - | TGTGCTAGTGGTTTGGTACTAAATGCGCGGTACAATGAGCAGTTCTTC | CASGLVLNARYNEQFF
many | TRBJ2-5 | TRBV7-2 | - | TGTGCCAGCAGCCCGAATTCAGACGGCCGGCAGTACTTC | CASSPNSDGRQYF
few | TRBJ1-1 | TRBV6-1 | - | TGTGCAGCCCGAGAGCCCAGATCTAACACTGAAGCTTTCTTT | CAAREPRSNTEAFF
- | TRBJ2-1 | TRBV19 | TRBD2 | TGTGCCAGTAGCAATCGGGGGGGGGTGGGTGAGCAGTTCTTC | CASSNRGGVGEQFF
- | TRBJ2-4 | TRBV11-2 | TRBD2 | TGTGCCAGCAGCTCTACTAGCGGGAGTGGAAACTTAGCCAAAAACATTCAGTACTTC | CASSSTSGSGNLAKNIQYF
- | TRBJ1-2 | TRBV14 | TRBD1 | TGTGCCAGCAGCAACCCGGGACAGGGGGCGCGAGTGGGAGGCTACACCTTC | CASSNPGQGARVGGYTF
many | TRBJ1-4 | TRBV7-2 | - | TGTGCCAGCAGCCGGTCCCGGATAGTTGAAAAACTGTTTTTT | CASSRSRIVEKLFF
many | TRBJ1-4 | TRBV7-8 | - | TGTGCCAGCAGCTTAGGCAGGGTTCACGAAAAACTGTTTTTT | CASSLGRVHEKLFF
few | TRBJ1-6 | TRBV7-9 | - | TGTGCCAGCAGTTGGGGGGATTCACCCCTCCACTTT | CASSWGDSPLHF
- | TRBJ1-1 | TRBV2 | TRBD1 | TGTGCCAGCAGTAAATCCCCGGGACAGGCAGATGAAGCTTTCTTT | CASSKSPGQADEAFF
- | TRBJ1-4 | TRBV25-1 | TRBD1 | TGTGCCAGCAGAAAGGACAGGGTAAACGAAAAACTGTTTTTT | CASRKDRVNEKLFF
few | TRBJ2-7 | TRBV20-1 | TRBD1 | TGCAGTGCTAGGAGGACAGGGGGCGGCTACGAGCAGTACTTC | CSARRTGGGYEQYF
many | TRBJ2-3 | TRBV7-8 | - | TGTGCCAGCAGCCCGGAGGCGGCGACAGATACGCAGTATTTT | CASSPEAATDTQYF
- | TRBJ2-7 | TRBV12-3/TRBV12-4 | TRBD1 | TGTGCCAGCAATCGAGGGGGCCCCCGCGAGCAGTACTTC | CASNRGGPREQYF
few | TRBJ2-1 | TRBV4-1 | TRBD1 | TGCGCCAGCAGCCATCGGGACAGCTACAATGAGCAGTTCTTC | CASSHRDSYNEQFF
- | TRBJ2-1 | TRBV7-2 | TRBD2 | TGTGCCACCAGGAGCGGGGGGAACAATGAGCAGTTCTTC | CATRSGGNNEQFF
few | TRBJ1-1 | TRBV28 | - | TGTGCCAGCAGTTTACCCCCGGACCTAAACACTGAAGCTTTCTTT | CASSLPPDLNTEAFF
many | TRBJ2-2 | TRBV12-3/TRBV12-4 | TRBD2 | TGTGCCAGCAGCAATACCTTTAGCGGGAGGCTCACCGGGGAGCTGTTTTTT | CASSNTFSGRLTGELFF
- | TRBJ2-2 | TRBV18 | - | TGTGCCAGCTCGGCGCAGGAAACCACCGGGGAGCTGTTTTTT | CASSAQETTGELFF
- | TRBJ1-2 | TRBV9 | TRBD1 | TGTGCCAGCAGCCCCAGGGCAGGGGGCTATGGCTACACCTTC | CASSPRAGGYGYTF
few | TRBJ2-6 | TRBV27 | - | TGTGCCAGCAGTTTATGGCGGAGCACCTCTGGGGCCAACGTCCTGACTTTC | CASSLWRSTSGANVLTF
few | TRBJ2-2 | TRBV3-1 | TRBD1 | TGTGCCAGCAGCCAAGGAGGGGGCCCCGGGGAGCTGTTTTTT | CASSQGGGPGELFF
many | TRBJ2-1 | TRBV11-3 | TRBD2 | TGTGCCAGCAGCCCCCAGACTAGCGGAATCGACAATGAGCAGTTCTTC | CASSPQTSGIDNEQFF